Each of the 32 T cell receptor beta chains below was sequenced from the same sample in a study of T cells and copy number aberrations in small-cell lung cancer. Sequenced by immunoSEQ multiplex PCR; TCRdb stores in-frame clones only, minus some. The data contain over 800 clones, roughly 93% of them singletons. Sequencing was performed on tumor tissue. Every receptor here comes from a woman in her 50s with small cell lung cancer.

The rearrangement links TRBV21-1 to TRBJ1-4. TRBV21-1 counts as a pseudogene. The CDR3 consists of 17 residues. CDR3 DNA sequence: TGTGCCAGCAGAGCAGCTTTAGCTAAGGTGCATAATGAAAAACTGTTTTTT. Translated: CASRAALAKVHNEKLFF.

The chain couples TRBV4-2 to TRBJ2-7, with TRBD1 matching over 7 bases. Per the germline V gene, CDR1 is LGHNA and CDR2 is YNFKEQ. The CDR3 has 16 amino acids. Trimming removed 3 bases from V and 0 bases from J; junction bases left unmatched: 8. In DNA, the CDR3 is TGTGCCAGCAGCCACACAGGGGAAGGGAGCTCCTACGAGCAGTACTTC. This codes for CASSHTGEGSSYEQYF.

The chain recombines TRBV7-8 with TRBJ1-3; no definite D call. Trimming cost V 8 bases and J 1 base, with 12 bases left between them. This CDR3 comprises 14 residues. Germline assignment: CDR1 SGHVS and CDR2 FQNEAQ. Here the CDR3 DNA reads TGTGCCAGCGGAATTGACGGGTCTGGAAACACCATATATTTT. Translated, it gives CASGIDGSGNTIYF.

This sequence joins TRBV7-6 and TRBJ1-1; 10 bases are a match to TRBD1. Germline V gives CDR1 SGHVS, CDR2 FNYEAQ. The V segment lost 5 bases and the J segment 3 bases; nucleotides outside the gene matches: 6. This CDR3 region has 15 residues. The CDR3 coding sequence is TGTGCCAGCAGCCTAGGGACAGGGGTCGACACTGAAGCTTTCTTT. Protein sequence: CASSLGTGVDTEAFF. The full variable domain, in which reference TRBV7-6 and TRBJ1-1 provide the parts outside the CDR3, is GAGVSQSPRYKVTKRGQDVALRCDPISGHVSLYWYRQALGQGPEFLTYFNYEAQQDKSGLPNDRFSAERPEGSISTLTIQRTEQRDSAMYRCASSLGTGVDTEAFFGQGTRLTVV.

The chain employs TRBV2 and TRBJ2-7; the match to TRBD1 covers 7 bases. The CDR3 runs to 14 residues. Germline values: CDR1 SNHLY, CDR2 FYNNEI. Trimming removed 6 bases from V and 7 bases from J; junction bases left unmatched: 12. The CDR3 here is CASRNSGTDYEQYF. The CDR3 coding sequence is TGTGCCAGCAGAAACTCCGGGACAGACTATGAGCAGTACTTC.

This chain links TRBV30 with TRBJ2-7; 7 bases are shared with TRBD2. The CDR3 covers 11 residues. The germline gives CDR1 GTSNPN, CDR2 SVGIG (reference sequence). The V gene end was trimmed by 5 bases and the J gene end by 3 bases; junction bases not matched to a gene: 1. As DNA, the CDR3 is TGTGCCTGGGGGAGGGGCTACGAGCAGTACTTC. Translation gives CAWGRGYEQYF.

The J gene is TRBJ1-6, the V gene TRBV5-1; D unresolved. V gave up 0 bases and J gave up 9 bases, with 13 bases separating them. The length of the CDR3 is 15 residues. CDR1 SGHRS and CDR2 YFSETQ come from the germline V gene. CDR3 in amino acids: CASSLAAHFRSPLHF. The CDR3 DNA reads as TGCGCCAGCAGCTTGGCAGCCCACTTTCGTTCACCCCTCCACTTT.

V gene TRBV5-1 combines with J gene TRBJ1-2; D uncertain. This CDR3 region has 15 residues. Deletions cut 9 bases from V and 0 bases from J, with 18 bases between. The germline gives CDR1 SGHRS, CDR2 YFSETQ. The CDR3 bases are TGCGCCAACACCATTAATCCGGGTGCTAACTATGGCTACACCTTC. Translation: CANTINPGANYGYTF.

This clone has just one count. The rearrangement uses TRBV30 and TRBJ1-1; D is unclear. This CDR3 has 13 amino acids. Looked up from germline, CDR1 is GTSNPN and CDR2 is SVGIG (reference sequence). Trimming shortened V by 0 bases and J by 1 base, and 6 bases separated the two germline ends. In DNA, the CDR3 is TGTGCCTGGAGTGTCTCTTGGAACACTGAAGCTTTCTTT. Its translation is CAWSVSWNTEAFF. The complete variable domain, with remaining parts taken from reference TRBV30 and TRBJ1-1, reads SQTIHQWPATLVQPVGSPLSLECTVEGTSNPNLYWYRQAAGRGLQLLFYSVGIGQISSEVPQNLSASRPQDRQFILSSKKLLLSDSGFYLCAWSVSWNTEAFFGQGTRLTVV.

The rearrangement uses TRBV10-3 and TRBJ1-1; D is uncertain. Trimming shortened V by 1 base and J by 5 bases, and 14 bases separated the two germline ends. The CDR3 is made up of 15 amino acids. CDR1 and CDR2 from the germline V gene are ENHRY and SYGVKD. DNA of the CDR3: TGTGCCATCAGTGAGTTTTGGGTCAGACGGACTGAAGCTTTCTTT. This codes for CAISEFWVRRTEAFF.

This clone turned up a few times. The rearrangement links TRBV29-1 to TRBJ2-5, with 9 nucleotides matching TRBD2. Germline CDR1 and CDR2: SQVTM and ANQGSEA. The CDR3 has 16 amino acids. V trimming: 7 bases; J trimming: 1 base; junction bases outside the gene matches: 13. DNA of the CDR3: TGCAGCGCTTGGGGGTACGAGCGGGAGGTCCAAGAGACCCAGTACTTC. Its protein product is CSAWGYEREVQETQYF. The whole variable domain, filled in from reference TRBV29-1 and TRBJ2-5, reads SAVISQKPSRDICQRGTSLTIQCQVDSQVTMMFWYRQQPGQSLTLIATANQGSEATYESGFVIDKFPISRPNLTFSTLTVSNMSPEDSSIYLCSAWGYEREVQETQYFGPGTRLLVL.

The chain employs TRBV6-1 and TRBJ1-5, with D possibly TRBD1 on 5 matching bases. The germline V gene has CDR1 MNHNS and CDR2 SASEGT. The CDR3 has 15 residues. V lost 8 bases, J lost 2 bases, and 16 bases lay in between. The CDR3 DNA follows: TGTGCCAGCCGAGAACACGGACATGGCAATCAGCCCCAGCATTTT. This translates into CASREHGHGNQPQHF.

CDR3 sequence: CASSKAGDFYTGELFF. CDR3 coding DNA: TGTGCCAGCAGTAAAGCCGGGGACTTCTACACCGGGGAGCTGTTTTTT. The chain employs TRBV9 and TRBJ2-2; the D gene is possibly TRBD2 (6 bases). V dropped 5 bases and J dropped 3 bases, with 17 bases sitting between them. Germline CDR1 is SGDLS and CDR2 is YYNGEE. The CDR3 is made up of 16 amino acids.

The J gene is TRBJ1-1, the V gene TRBV19; possible D gene TRBD1, 6 bases. Trimming took 5 bases from V and 8 from J, leaving 21 bases between them. Germline CDR1 and CDR2: LNHDA and SQIVND (reference sequence). The CDR3 contains 15 residues. This chain's CDR3 is CASSPLGSGGREAFF. CDR3 nucleotides: TGTGCCAGTAGTCCTTTAGGTTCCGGGGGCCGCGAAGCTTTCTTT.

This clone has only one observation. The CDR3 DNA sequence: TGTGCCAGCAGTTACTCAGGGATGCAATACAATGAGCAGTTCTTC. This codes for CASSYSGMQYNEQFF. This chain uses TRBV6-5 with TRBJ2-1; D gene unclear. From germline, CDR1 is MNHEY and CDR2 SVGAGI. The CDR3 has 15 amino acids. Trimming cost V 0 bases and J 4 bases, with 10 bases left between them.

The chain recombines TRBV2 with TRBJ1-1; D is possibly TRBD1 (6 bases). This CDR3 spans 14 amino acids. CDR1 and CDR2 (germline): SNHLY, FYNNEI. Trimming pared 2 bases from V and 1 base from J, leaving 8 bases between. CDR3 residues: CASSESTGNTEAFF. The CDR3, as DNA: TGTGCCAGCAGTGAATCGACAGGGAACACTGAAGCTTTCTTT.

The gene calls are TRBV30 and TRBJ2-7, with a tentative D call TRBD1 (6 bases). Germline loops: CDR1 GTSNPN, CDR2 SVGIG (reference sequence). The CDR3 covers 14 residues. Trimming took 1 base from V and 2 from J, leaving 12 bases between them. DNA for the CDR3: TGTGCCTGGAGTGATCGCAGGGGAGCCTACGAGCAGTACTTC. Residues: CAWSDRRGAYEQYF.

This clone has only one observation. The chain uses TRBV6-5 and TRBJ1-2; D is uncertain. The V end lost 6 bases, the J end lost 3 bases, and 17 bases lay between the germline ends. The CDR3 runs 15 residues. Per the germline V gene, CDR1 is MNHEY and CDR2 is SVGAGI. In DNA form, the CDR3 reads TGTGCCAGCAGAAACCGACCTTGGTCGGACTATGGCTACACCTTC. Its translation: CASRNRPWSDYGYTF.

The chain employs TRBV7-9 and TRBJ1-5, with D uncertain. The CDR3 sequence is 13 residues long. Germline V CDR1 and CDR2: SEHNR, FQNEAQ (reference sequence). Trimming stripped 1 base from V and 7 bases from J, with 8 bases between. The CDR3 DNA follows: TGTGCCAGCAGCTTAGGGGTAGACCAGCCCCAGCATTTT. Amino acid sequence: CASSLGVDQPQHF.

Concerning this clone: The CDR3 end shows no conserved phenylalanine or tryptophan, and so a read error is likely. V is TRBV30 and J is TRBJ1-5, with D perhaps TRBD1 (6 bases). CDR1 is GTSNPN, CDR2 SVGIG, per germline (reference sequence). The CDR3 sequence is 14 residues long. The V and J ends lost 4 bases and 0 bases respectively, with 10 bases between them. In DNA form, the CDR3 reads TGTGCCTGGACCGGACAGTATAGCAATCAGCCCCAGCATGTT. Translated: CAWTGQYSNQPQHV.

The rearrangement joins TRBV27 to TRBJ2-2; D call uncertain. Trimming took 1 base from V and 7 from J, leaving 7 bases between them. CDR1 is MNHEY, CDR2 SMNVEV, per germline (reference sequence). The CDR3 is made up of 13 amino acids. The CDR3 protein is CASSLFDCGELFF. DNA for the CDR3: TGTGCCAGCAGTTTATTTGATTGCGGGGAGCTGTTTTTT.

V and J are TRBV7-8 and TRBJ2-5, with D unresolved. The germline V gene has CDR1 SGHVS and CDR2 FQNEAQ. V gave up 4 bases and J gave up 8 bases, with 8 bases separating them. This CDR3 has 11 residues. CDR3 region: CASSSGLTQYF. CDR3 in DNA: TGTGCCAGCAGCTCTGGCCTTACCCAGTACTTC.

DNA for the CDR3: TGTGCCTGGACCCACGGCGGGAGCGGCGAGACCCAGTACTTC. Protein sequence: CAWTHGGSGETQYF. The chain links TRBV30 to TRBJ2-5, with TRBD2 identical over 7 bases. Germline values: CDR1 GTSNPN, CDR2 SVGIG (reference sequence). CDR3 size: 14 residues. The junction had 10 bases not matched to a gene; V was cut back by 4 bases and J by 5 bases.

The chain has TRBV5-1 and TRBJ2-5; D gene ambiguous. Between the trimmed V and J ends, which lost 0 bases and 2 bases, there was a span of 17 bases. The CDR3 covers 17 residues. Germline V gene sequence: CDR1 SGHRS, CDR2 YFSETQ. CDR3 protein: CASSLDPYVASQETQYF. DNA of the CDR3: TGCGCCAGCAGCTTGGACCCCTACGTGGCCTCACAAGAGACCCAGTACTTC.

This chain joins TRBV7-9 and TRBJ1-5; 9 bases are shared with TRBD1. The V gene end was trimmed by 8 bases and the J gene end by 6 bases; junction bases not matched to a gene: 2. The CDR3 has 12 amino acids. Germline values: CDR1 SEHNR, CDR2 FQNEAQ (reference sequence). For the CDR3, the DNA is TGTGCCAGCGGGACAGGGTCTCAGCCCCAGCATTTT. This encodes CASGTGSQPQHF.

The rearrangement uses TRBV30 and TRBJ2-7, with 7 bases fitting TRBD1. V lost 2 bases and J lost 3; bases outside the gene matches: 4. The germline V gene has CDR1 GTSNPN and CDR2 SVGIG (reference sequence). The CDR3 extends over 13 amino acids. CDR3 loop: CAWSYRGSYEQYF. The DNA for the CDR3 is TGTGCCTGGAGTTACAGGGGAAGCTACGAGCAGTACTTC.

CDR3 in DNA: TGTGCCAGCAGCTTCAAGGGACAGGGAAATACTGAAGCTTTCTTT. It is translated as CASSFKGQGNTEAFF. The chain joins TRBV7-9 to TRBJ1-1; 9 bases match TRBD1. The CDR3 sequence is 15 residues long. The germline V gene encodes CDR1 SEHNR and CDR2 FQNEAQ (reference sequence). The junction had 7 bases not matched to a gene; V was cut back by 3 bases and J by 5 bases.

V and J are TRBV28 and TRBJ1-3; a possible D gene is TRBD1 (5 bases). In germline, CDR1 is MDHEN, CDR2 SYDVKM. The CDR3 covers 15 residues. V lost 5 bases, J lost 0 bases, and 11 bases lay in between. The CDR3 region is CASSPPGFSGNTIYF. The CDR3 DNA reads TGTGCCAGCAGTCCACCAGGGTTCTCTGGAAACACCATATATTTT. Based on the CDR3 plus reference TRBV28 and TRBJ1-3, the full variable domain is DVKVTQSSRYLVKRTGEKVFLECVQDMDHENMFWYRQDPGLGLRLIYFSYDVKMKEKGDIPEGYSVSREKKERFSLILESASTNQTSMYLCASSPPGFSGNTIYFGEGSWLTVV.

This chain joins TRBV6-1 and TRBJ1-5; D is ambiguous. The V end was cut by 4 bases, the J end by 9 bases, with 13 bases between. Germline loops: CDR1 MNHNS, CDR2 SASEGT. This CDR3 is built from 13 residues. This CDR3 reads CASSANNAGPQHF. CDR3 nucleotide sequence: TGTGCCAGCAGTGCCAATAACGCGGGGCCCCAGCATTTT.

With regard to this clone: The same CDR3 is also encoded by other DNA sequences in this sample. The chain joins TRBV28 to TRBJ2-7, with D unresolved. Trimming took 3 bases from V and 4 from J, leaving 4 bases between them. This CDR3 spans 11 amino acids. Germline assignment: CDR1 MDHEN and CDR2 SYDVKM. CDR3 residues: CASSFGYEQYF. The CDR3, as DNA: TGTGCCAGCAGTTTTGGTTACGAGCAGTACTTC.

The chain recombines TRBV7-9 with TRBJ2-3, with D perhaps assigned TRBD1 or TRBD2 (6 bases each). CDR3 size: 15 residues. V lost 1 base and J lost 7, with 15 bases in between. CDR1 SEHNR and CDR2 FQNEAQ come from the germline V gene (reference sequence). The CDR3 DNA reads TGTGCCAGCAGCTTAGGGTCAACAGGGAGGAATACGCAGTATTTT. It is translated as CASSLGSTGRNTQYF.

This sequence joins TRBV30 and TRBJ2-7, with D tentatively TRBD1 or TRBD2 (5 bases each). Germline V gives CDR1 GTSNPN, CDR2 SVGIG (reference sequence). This CDR3 spans 15 amino acids. Trimming removed 2 bases at V and 2 bases at J, with 16 bases between. This CDR3 reads CAWSIGGLLPYEQYF. The CDR3 DNA reads TGTGCCTGGAGTATTGGGGGTTTACTCCCCTACGAGCAGTACTTC.